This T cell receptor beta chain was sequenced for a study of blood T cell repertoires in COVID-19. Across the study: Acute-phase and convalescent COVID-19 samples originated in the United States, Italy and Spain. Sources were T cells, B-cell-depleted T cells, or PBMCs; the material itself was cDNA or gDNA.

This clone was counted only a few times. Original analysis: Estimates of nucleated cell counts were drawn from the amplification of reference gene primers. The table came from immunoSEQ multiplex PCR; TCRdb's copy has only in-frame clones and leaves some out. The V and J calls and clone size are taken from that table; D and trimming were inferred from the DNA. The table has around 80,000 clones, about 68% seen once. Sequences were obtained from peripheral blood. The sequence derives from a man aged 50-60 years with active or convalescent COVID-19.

The CDR3 loop reads CASSYLGQGRGEQYF. DNA of the CDR3: TGTGCCAGCAGTTACTTGGGACAGGGAAGAGGAGAGCAGTACTTC. The chain has TRBV6-5 and TRBJ2-7; 9 bases are shared with TRBD1. Germline V gene sequence: CDR1 MNHEY, CDR2 SVGAGI. The CDR3 contains 15 residues. Trimming cost V 1 base and J 7 bases; bases outside gene matches: 8.